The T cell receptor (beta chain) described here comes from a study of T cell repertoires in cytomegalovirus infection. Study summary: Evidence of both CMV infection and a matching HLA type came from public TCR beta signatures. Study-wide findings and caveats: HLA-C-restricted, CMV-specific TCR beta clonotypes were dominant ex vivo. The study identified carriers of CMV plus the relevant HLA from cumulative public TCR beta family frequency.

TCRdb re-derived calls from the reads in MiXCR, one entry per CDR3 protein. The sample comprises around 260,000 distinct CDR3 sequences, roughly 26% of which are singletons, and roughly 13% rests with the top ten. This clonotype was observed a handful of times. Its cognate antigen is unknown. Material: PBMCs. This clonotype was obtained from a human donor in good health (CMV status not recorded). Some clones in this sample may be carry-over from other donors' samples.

The CDR3: CASSLYRYNTEAFF. CDR3 bases: TGTGCCAGCAGTTTATATAGATATAACACTGAAGCTTTCTTT. The chain recombines TRBV27 with TRBJ1-1; D gene unclear. Trimming cost V 1 base and J 2 bases, with 8 bases left between them. This CDR3 region has 14 residues. The germline CDR1 and CDR2 sequences are MNHEY and SMNVEV (reference sequence).